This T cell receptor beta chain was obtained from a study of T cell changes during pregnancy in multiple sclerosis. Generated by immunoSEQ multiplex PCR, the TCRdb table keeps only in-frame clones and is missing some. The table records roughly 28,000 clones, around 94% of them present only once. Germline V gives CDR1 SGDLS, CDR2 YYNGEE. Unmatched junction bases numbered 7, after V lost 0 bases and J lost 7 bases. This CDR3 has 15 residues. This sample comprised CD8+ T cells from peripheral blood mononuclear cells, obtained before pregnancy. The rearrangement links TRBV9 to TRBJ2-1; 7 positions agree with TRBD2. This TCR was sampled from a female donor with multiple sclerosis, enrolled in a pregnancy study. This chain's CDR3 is CASSVGGGSGNEQFF. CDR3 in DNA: TGTGCCAGCAGCGTAGGAGGAGGTAGCGGGAATGAGCAGTTCTTC. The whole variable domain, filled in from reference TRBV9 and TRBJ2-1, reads DSGVTQTPKHLITATGQRVTLRCSPRSGDLSVYWYQQSLDQGLQFLIQYYNGEERAKGNILERFSAQQFPDLHSELNLSSLELGDSALYFCASSVGGGSGNEQFFGPGTRLTVL.